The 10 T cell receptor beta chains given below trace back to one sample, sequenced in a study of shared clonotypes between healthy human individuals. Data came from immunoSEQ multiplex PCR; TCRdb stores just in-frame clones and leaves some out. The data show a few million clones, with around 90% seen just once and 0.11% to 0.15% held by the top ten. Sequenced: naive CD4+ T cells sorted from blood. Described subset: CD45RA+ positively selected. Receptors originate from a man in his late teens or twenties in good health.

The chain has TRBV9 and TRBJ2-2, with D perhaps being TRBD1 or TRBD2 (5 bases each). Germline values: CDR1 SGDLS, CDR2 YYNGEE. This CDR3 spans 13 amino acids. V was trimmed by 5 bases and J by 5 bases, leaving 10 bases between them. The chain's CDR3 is CASSRDGTGELFF. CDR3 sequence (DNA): TGTGCCAGCAGTAGGGACGGGACCGGGGAGCTGTTTTTT.

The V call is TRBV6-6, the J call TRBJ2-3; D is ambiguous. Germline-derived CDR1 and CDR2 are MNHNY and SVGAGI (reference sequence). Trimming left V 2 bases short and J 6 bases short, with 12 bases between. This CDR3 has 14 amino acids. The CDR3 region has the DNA TGTGCCAGCAGTTACGGTAATAGCATCGATACGCAGTATTTT. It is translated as CASSYGNSIDTQYF.

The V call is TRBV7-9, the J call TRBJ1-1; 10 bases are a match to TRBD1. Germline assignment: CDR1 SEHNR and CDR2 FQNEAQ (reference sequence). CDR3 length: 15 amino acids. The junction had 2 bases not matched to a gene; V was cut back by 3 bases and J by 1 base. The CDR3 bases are TGTGCCAGCAGCTTCGGACAGGGGGGGAACACTGAAGCTTTCTTT. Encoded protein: CASSFGQGGNTEAFF.

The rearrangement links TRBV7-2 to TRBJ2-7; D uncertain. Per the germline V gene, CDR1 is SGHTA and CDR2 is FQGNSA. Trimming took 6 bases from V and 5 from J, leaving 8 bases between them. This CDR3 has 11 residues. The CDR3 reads CASRQINEQYF. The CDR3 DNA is TGTGCCAGCAGGCAAATCAACGAGCAGTACTTC.

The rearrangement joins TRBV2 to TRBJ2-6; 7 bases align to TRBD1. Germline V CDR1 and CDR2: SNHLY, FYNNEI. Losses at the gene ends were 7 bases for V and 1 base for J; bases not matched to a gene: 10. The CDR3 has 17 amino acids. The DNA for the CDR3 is TGTGCCAGCACTACAGACAGGGCCAGGTCTGGGGCCAACGTCCTGACTTTC. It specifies CASTTDRARSGANVLTF.

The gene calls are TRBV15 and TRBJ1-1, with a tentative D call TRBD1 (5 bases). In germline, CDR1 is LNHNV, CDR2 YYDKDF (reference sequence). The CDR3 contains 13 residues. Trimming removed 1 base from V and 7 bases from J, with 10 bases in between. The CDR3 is CATSRGGVSEAFF. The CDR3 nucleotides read TGTGCCACCAGCAGAGGAGGGGTGAGTGAAGCTTTCTTT. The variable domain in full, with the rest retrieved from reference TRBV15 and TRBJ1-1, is DAMVIQNPRYQVTQFGKPVTLSCSQTLNHNVMYWYQQKSSQAPKLLFHYYDKDFNNEADTPDNFQSRRPNTSFCFLDIRSPGLGDTAMYLCATSRGGVSEAFFGQGTRLTVV.

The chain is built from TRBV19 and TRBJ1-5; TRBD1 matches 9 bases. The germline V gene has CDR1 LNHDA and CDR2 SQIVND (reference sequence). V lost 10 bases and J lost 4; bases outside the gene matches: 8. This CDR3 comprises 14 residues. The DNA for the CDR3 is TGTGCCACCAATACAGGGGGCGGGAATCAGCCCCAGCATTTT. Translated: CATNTGGGNQPQHF.

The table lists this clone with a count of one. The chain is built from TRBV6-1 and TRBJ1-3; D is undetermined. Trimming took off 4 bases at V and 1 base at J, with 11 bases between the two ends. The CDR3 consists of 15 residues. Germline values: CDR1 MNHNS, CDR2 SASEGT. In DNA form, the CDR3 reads TGTGCCAGCAGTGGGCCGAGCGGATCTGGAAACACCATATATTTT. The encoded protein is CASSGPSGSGNTIYF.

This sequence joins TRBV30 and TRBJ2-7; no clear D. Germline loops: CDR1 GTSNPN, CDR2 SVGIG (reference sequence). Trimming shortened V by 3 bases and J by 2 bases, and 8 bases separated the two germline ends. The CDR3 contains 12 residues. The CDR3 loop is CAWRIDTYEQYF. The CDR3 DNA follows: TGTGCCTGGAGGATCGATACCTACGAGCAGTACTTC.

The CDR3 reads CATSRDSATGGRPSYEQYF. The CDR3 coding sequence is TGTGCCACCAGCAGAGATTCCGCGACAGGGGGCCGCCCCTCCTACGAGCAGTACTTC. The rearrangement links TRBV15 to TRBJ2-7; TRBD1 matches at 10 bases. CDR1 and CDR2 (germline): LNHNV, YYDKDF (reference sequence). This CDR3 is built from 19 residues. The J segment lost 0 bases and the V segment lost 0 bases, leaving 11 bases of the junction unmatched.